The clone carrying this T cell receptor (beta chain) has more than one count but fewer than ten. What it binds is not known. These data come from a study of T cell repertoires in cytomegalovirus infection. Study as a whole: Recently identified HLA-C-restricted and well-studied HLA-B-restricted CMV epitopes were used. CMV infection plus the matching HLA type was flagged by public TCR beta signatures. Study outcomes and limitations: Carriers of CMV and the relevant HLA type were discriminated by public TCR beta frequency. Ex vivo, HLA-C-restricted CMV-specific TCR beta clonotypes prevailed over the rest of the response.

TCRdb recomputed calls from the reads with MiXCR, one row per CDR3 protein. The data contain fewer than 950,000 distinct CDR3 sequences, approximately 32% of them singletons. This sequence was found in a human donor in good health (CMV status not recorded). Some clones in this sample may be carry-over from other donors' samples. Sequences were derived from cultured CD8+ T cells from PBMCs, sampled from culture after CMV antigen stimulation.

For the CDR3, the DNA is TGTGCCAGCAGCCAAAGACGACAGGGGATTACAGATACGCAGTATTTT. Translation gives CASSQRRQGITDTQYF. The chain uses TRBV4-2 and TRBJ2-3; 8 nucleotides match TRBD1. With V trimmed by 2 bases and J by 3 bases, 7 bases remained unmatched. The CDR3 contains 16 residues. Looked up from germline, CDR1 is LGHNA and CDR2 is YNFKEQ.